This T cell receptor (beta chain) originates from a study of control samples from healthy donors and cancer patients. Germline CDR1 MDHEN, CDR2 SYDVKM. There are 14 residues in the CDR3. With respect to this clone: A read error may account for a junction end that differs from germline.

Clones were read by immunoSEQ multiplex PCR, and TCRdb kept only the in-frame ones, dropping some. The table lists around 70,000 clones, approximately 94% of them singletons. Sample: blood. This receptor was identified in a woman in her thirties in good health. V and J are TRBV28 and TRBJ2-7; 8 bases are shared with TRBD1. Here the CDR3 DNA reads TGTGCCGGCAGTTTCCCCGGGACAGGAGACGAGCAGTACTTC. It codes for CAGSFPGTGDEQYF. Combining the CDR3 with reference TRBV28 and TRBJ2-7 gives the whole variable domain DVKVTQSSRYLVKRTGEKVFLECVQDMDHENMFWYRQDPGLGLRLIYFSYDVKMKEKGDIPEGYSVSREKKERFSLILESASTNQTSMYLCAGSFPGTGDEQYFGPGTRLTVT.